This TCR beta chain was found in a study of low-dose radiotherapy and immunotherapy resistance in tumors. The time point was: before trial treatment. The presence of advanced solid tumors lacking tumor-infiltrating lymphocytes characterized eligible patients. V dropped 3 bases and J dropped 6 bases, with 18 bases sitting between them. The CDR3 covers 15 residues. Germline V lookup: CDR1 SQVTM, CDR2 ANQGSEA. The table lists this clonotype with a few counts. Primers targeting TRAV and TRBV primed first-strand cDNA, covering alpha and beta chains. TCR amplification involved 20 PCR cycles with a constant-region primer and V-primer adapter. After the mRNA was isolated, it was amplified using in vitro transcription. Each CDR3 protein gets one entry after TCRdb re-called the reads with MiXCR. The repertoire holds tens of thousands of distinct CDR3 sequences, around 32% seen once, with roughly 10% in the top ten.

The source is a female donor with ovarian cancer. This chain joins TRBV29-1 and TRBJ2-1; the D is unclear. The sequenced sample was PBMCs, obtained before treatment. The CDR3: CSVEGSVHLFNEQFF. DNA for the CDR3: TGCAGCGTTGAGGGATCGGTGCACCTTTTCAATGAGCAGTTCTTC.